This record concerns one T cell receptor beta chain sequence. Antigen: not known. The investigators reverse transcribed all of the isolated RNA, so they sequenced expressed TCRB transcripts. An average of roughly 4 million reads was obtained for naive, central memory and regulatory T cell samples. Only in-frame clones appear in the TCRdb table, and some are missing; sequencing was by immunoSEQ multiplex PCR. The repertoire consists of 160,000 or so clones, with approximately 62% occurring once and the leading ten covering approximately 0.089%. Germline V gene sequence: CDR1 SGDLS, CDR2 YYNGEE. V was shortened by 2 bases and J by 0 bases, with 16 bases between the two germline ends. The CDR3 has 17 residues. The data are from a study of beta chain features in type 1 diabetes. Notes on the study in general: The question of HLA type influencing TCRB rearrangement was one that remained unresolved here. People with Type 1 diabetes carried modestly yet significantly shorter TCRB CDR3s in all four CD4+ subsets.

The chain couples TRBV9 to TRBJ2-3, with D unclear. Sequences were obtained from naive CD4+ T cells from blood. The source is a man aged 25-45 years with type 1 diabetes. The CDR3 DNA follows: TGTGCCAGCAGCGTTAGGCCCGCACACACTAGCACAGATACGCAGTATTTT. Amino acid sequence: CASSVRPAHTSTDTQYF.